The clone carrying this TCR beta chain has only one observation. Its antigen is undetermined. The repertoire was sequenced with immunoSEQ multiplex PCR; TCRdb's copy has only in-frame clones and lacks some. This table holds 100,000 to 150,000 clones, 80% to 90% found once. The germline V gene encodes CDR1 MDHEN and CDR2 SYDVKM. The CDR3 has 16 residues. V dropped 4 bases and J dropped 3 bases, with 15 bases sitting between them. The data were taken from a study of T cell responses to AZD1222 COVID-19 vaccine. Overall study results and limits: Repertoire sampling occurred only after the peak T cell response. It should be noted that donors were predominantly white British and more often female, and clonal diversity was possibly underestimated.

This TCR was recovered from an adult in good health. Sequencing used peripheral blood, obtained on day 0 of AZD1222 vaccination. The gene calls are TRBV28 and TRBJ2-2; TRBD1 is a possible D gene (6 bases). The CDR3 bases are TGTGCCAGCAGTTCGTCCCTCAGGGGTTACACCGGGGAGCTGTTTTTT. This encodes CASSSSLRGYTGELFF.